These T cell receptor beta chains were read from a single sample in a study of blood T cells in healthy people across ages. Via MiXCR, TCRdb re-called the 5' RACE reads, giving one row per CDR3 protein. This table has hundreds of thousands of distinct CDR3 sequences, around 36% appearing once. The source material was blood. Receptors originate from a man aged 18-30 years in good health. Each CDR3 is given with its conserved first and last residue. The order of the fields is D gene, V gene, clone size, J gene, CDR3 length, CDR3 protein, CDR3 DNA. The D gene is left open where the match is weak. Clone sizes are given selectively: once, few, many, or a class where the clone is expanded.

D gene: TRBD1; V gene: TRBV4-3; clone size: -; J gene: TRBJ1-1; CDR3 length: 15; CDR3 protein: CASSQGAGGYTEAFF; CDR3 DNA: TGCGCCAGCAGCCAAGGGGCAGGGGGATACACTGAAGCTTTCTTT
D gene: -; V gene: TRBV4-1; clone size: -; J gene: TRBJ2-6; CDR3 length: 17; CDR3 protein: CASSPRTLSSGANVLTF; CDR3 DNA: TGCGCCAGCAGCCCAAGGACGTTGAGCTCTGGGGCCAACGTCCTGACTTTC
D gene: -; V gene: TRBV2; clone size: few; J gene: TRBJ2-5; CDR3 length: 12; CDR3 protein: CASSERRETQYF; CDR3 DNA: TGTGCCAGCAGTGAAAGGAGGGAGACCCAGTACTTC
D gene: TRBD1; V gene: TRBV6-6; clone size: -; J gene: TRBJ1-2; CDR3 length: 13; CDR3 protein: CASRTGEDYGYTF; CDR3 DNA: TGTGCCAGCAGAACAGGGGAGGACTATGGCTACACCTTC
D gene: -; V gene: TRBV11-2; clone size: few; J gene: TRBJ2-5; CDR3 length: 14; CDR3 protein: CASSNRDRDWTQYF; CDR3 DNA: TGTGCCAGCAGCAACCGGGACCGGGATTGGACCCAGTACTTC
D gene: TRBD2; V gene: TRBV12-3/TRBV12-4; clone size: few; J gene: TRBJ2-5; CDR3 length: 16; CDR3 protein: CASSLSVGGYQETQYF; CDR3 DNA: TGTGCCAGCAGTTTATCAGTGGGGGGGTACCAAGAGACCCAGTACTTC
D gene: -; V gene: TRBV5-1; clone size: -; J gene: TRBJ2-3; CDR3 length: 15; CDR3 protein: CASSFLGGRRDTQYF; CDR3 DNA: TGCGCCAGCAGCTTTTTGGGGGGCCGGAGAGATACGCAGTATTTT
D gene: TRBD2; V gene: TRBV20-1; clone size: -; J gene: TRBJ2-7; CDR3 length: 16; CDR3 protein: CSAKRISGSSYNEQYF; CDR3 DNA: TGCAGTGCCAAACGGATTAGCGGGTCCTCCTACAATGAGCAGTACTTC
D gene: TRBD1; V gene: TRBV12-3/TRBV12-4; clone size: many; J gene: TRBJ1-1; CDR3 length: 12; CDR3 protein: CASSPPGQEAFF; CDR3 DNA: TGTGCCAGCAGCCCCCCGGGACAGGAAGCTTTCTTT
D gene: -; V gene: TRBV28; clone size: few; J gene: TRBJ2-3; CDR3 length: 18; CDR3 protein: CASSICLRLVGCTDTQYF; CDR3 DNA: TGTGCCAGCAGTATATGCCTTCGACTGGTCGGGTGCACAGATACGCAGTATTTT
D gene: TRBD1; V gene: TRBV30; clone size: few; J gene: TRBJ2-7; CDR3 length: 14; CDR3 protein: CAWRSGTGNHEQYF; CDR3 DNA: TGTGCCTGGAGGTCCGGGACAGGGAACCACGAGCAGTACTTC
D gene: -; V gene: TRBV20-1; clone size: -; J gene: TRBJ2-5; CDR3 length: 13; CDR3 protein: CSANRAGRETQYF; CDR3 DNA: TGCAGTGCTAACAGGGCGGGGCGAGAGACCCAGTACTTC
D gene: TRBD2; V gene: TRBV15; clone size: many; J gene: TRBJ2-1; CDR3 length: 18; CDR3 protein: CATSLRNFGTSGPNEQFF; CDR3 DNA: TGTGCCACCAGCCTACGAAACTTCGGTACTAGCGGCCCCAATGAGCAGTTCTTC
D gene: TRBD1; V gene: TRBV5-4; clone size: -; J gene: TRBJ1-2; CDR3 length: 16; CDR3 protein: CASSSRRDSDNYGYTF; CDR3 DNA: TGTGCCAGCAGCTCTAGGAGGGACAGCGATAACTATGGCTACACCTTC
D gene: TRBD1; V gene: TRBV6-6; clone size: -; J gene: TRBJ2-1; CDR3 length: 16; CDR3 protein: CASIPATQGANDEQFF; CDR3 DNA: TGTGCCAGCATACCCGCGACGCAGGGGGCTAACGATGAGCAGTTCTTC
D gene: -; V gene: TRBV7-2; clone size: -; J gene: TRBJ1-6; CDR3 length: 16; CDR3 protein: CASSRKSGTLDSPLHF; CDR3 DNA: TGTGCCAGCAGCCGGAAATCCGGGACGCTTGATTCACCCCTCCACTTT
D gene: -; V gene: TRBV21-1; clone size: -; J gene: TRBJ1-6; CDR3 length: 17; CDR3 protein: CASSKGQDRIGNSPLHF; CDR3 DNA: TGTGCCAGCAGCAAAGGACAGGATAGGATTGGAAATTCACCCCTCCACTTT
D gene: -; V gene: TRBV20-1; clone size: -; J gene: TRBJ2-2; CDR3 length: 14; CDR3 protein: CSARDIPNTGELFF; CDR3 DNA: TGCAGTGCTAGGGACATACCGAACACCGGGGAGCTGTTTTTT